This T cell receptor beta chain was recovered during a study of blood T cell repertoires in COVID-19. Study background: Collection of acute and convalescent COVID-19 samples took place in the United States, Italy and Spain. T cells, B-cell-depleted T cells, or PBMCs provided the cDNA or gDNA that served as material.

The CDR3 runs to 14 residues. Trimming left V 5 bases short and J 0 bases short, with 8 bases between. Germline V CDR1 and CDR2: SGHRS, YFSETQ. In the original analysis: Cell counts per sample came from amplifying reference gene primers. Profiled with immunoSEQ multiplex PCR; TCRdb holds only in-frame clones, not every one. That table furnishes V, J and clone size, whereas the DNA furnished D and trimming. The sample has some 62,000 clones; around 91% are singletons. This clone was recorded only once. The V and J genes are TRBV5-1 and TRBJ2-2; D is ambiguous. The sequence came from a woman aged 60 to 75 with COVID-19, enrolled during active disease. The sample comprised peripheral blood. The CDR3, as DNA: TGCGCCAGCAGGCCTACTACGAACACCGGGGAGCTGTTTTTT. Translation: CASRPTTNTGELFF.